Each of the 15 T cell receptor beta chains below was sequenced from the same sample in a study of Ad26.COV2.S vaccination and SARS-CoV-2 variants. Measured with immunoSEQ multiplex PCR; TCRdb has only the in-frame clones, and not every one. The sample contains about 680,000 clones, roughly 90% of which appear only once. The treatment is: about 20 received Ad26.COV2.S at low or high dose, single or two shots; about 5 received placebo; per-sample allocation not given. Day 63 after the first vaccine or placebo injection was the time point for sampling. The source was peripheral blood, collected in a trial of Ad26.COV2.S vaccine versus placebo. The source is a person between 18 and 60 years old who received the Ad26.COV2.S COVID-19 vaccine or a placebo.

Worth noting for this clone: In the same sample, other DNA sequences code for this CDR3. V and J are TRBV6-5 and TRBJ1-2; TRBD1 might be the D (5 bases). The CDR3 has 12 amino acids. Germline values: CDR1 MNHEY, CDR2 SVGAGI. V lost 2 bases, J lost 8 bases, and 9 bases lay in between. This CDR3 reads CASSYTGGGYTF. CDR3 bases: TGTGCCAGCAGTTACACAGGCGGAGGCTACACCTTC.

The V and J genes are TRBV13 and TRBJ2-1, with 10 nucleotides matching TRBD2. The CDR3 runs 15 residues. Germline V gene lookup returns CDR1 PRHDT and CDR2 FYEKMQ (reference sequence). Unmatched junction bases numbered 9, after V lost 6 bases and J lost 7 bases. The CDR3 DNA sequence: TGTGCCAGCAGTCGTCCTAGCGGGAGATGGAATGAGCAGTTCTTC. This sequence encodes CASSRPSGRWNEQFF. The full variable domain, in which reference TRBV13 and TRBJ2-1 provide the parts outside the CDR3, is AAGVIQSPRHLIKEKRETATLKCYPIPRHDTVYWYQQGPGQDPQFLISFYEKMQSDKGSIPDRFSAQQFSDYHSELNMSSLELGDSALYFCASSRPSGRWNEQFFGPGTRLTVL.

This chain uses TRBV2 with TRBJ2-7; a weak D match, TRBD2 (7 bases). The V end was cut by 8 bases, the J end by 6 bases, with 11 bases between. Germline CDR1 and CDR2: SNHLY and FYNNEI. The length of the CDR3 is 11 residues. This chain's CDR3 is CASGGAGEQYF. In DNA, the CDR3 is TGTGCCAGCGGGGGGGCGGGCGAGCAGTACTTC. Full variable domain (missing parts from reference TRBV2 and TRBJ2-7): EPEVTQTPSHQVTQMGQEVILRCVPISNHLYFYWYRQILGQKVEFLVSFYNNEISEKSEIFDDQFSVERPDGSNFTLKIRSTKLEDSAMYFCASGGAGEQYFGPGTRLTVT.

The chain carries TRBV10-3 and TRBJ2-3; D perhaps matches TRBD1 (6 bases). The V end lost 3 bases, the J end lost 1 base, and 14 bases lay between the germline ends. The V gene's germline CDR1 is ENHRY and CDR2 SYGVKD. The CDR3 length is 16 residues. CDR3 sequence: CAISEDEAGGTDTQYF. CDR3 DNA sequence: TGTGCCATCAGTGAAGACGAGGCAGGGGGCACAGATACGCAGTATTTT.

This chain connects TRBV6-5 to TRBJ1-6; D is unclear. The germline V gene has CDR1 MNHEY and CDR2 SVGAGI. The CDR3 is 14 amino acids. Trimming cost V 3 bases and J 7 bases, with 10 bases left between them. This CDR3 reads CASSYLVVNSPLHF. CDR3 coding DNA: TGTGCCAGCAGTTATTTGGTGGTAAATTCACCCCTCCACTTT.

CDR3 nucleotides: TGTGCCAGTAGTATCGAGAGAGGTCGCGGGAACAGGGGACACACCTTC. Its translation is CASSIERGRGNRGHTF. J is TRBJ1-2 and V is TRBV19; 7 bases are shared with TRBD1. This CDR3 comprises 16 residues. With 3 bases clipped from V and 12 bases from J, the junction kept 19 bases outside the gene matches. From germline, CDR1 is LNHDA and CDR2 SQIVND (reference sequence).

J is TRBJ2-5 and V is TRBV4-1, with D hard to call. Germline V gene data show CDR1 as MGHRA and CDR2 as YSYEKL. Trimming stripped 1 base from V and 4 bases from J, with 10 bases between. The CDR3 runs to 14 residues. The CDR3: CASSQGREAETQYF. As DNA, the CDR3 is TGCGCCAGCAGCCAAGGAAGGGAAGCAGAGACCCAGTACTTC.

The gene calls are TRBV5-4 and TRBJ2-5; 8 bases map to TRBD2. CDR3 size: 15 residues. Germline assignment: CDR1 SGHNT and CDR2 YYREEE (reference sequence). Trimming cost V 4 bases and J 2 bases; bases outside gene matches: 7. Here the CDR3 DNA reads TGTGCCAGCAGCCGGGGGGGCGCGGAGCAAGAGACCCAGTACTTC. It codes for CASSRGGAEQETQYF.

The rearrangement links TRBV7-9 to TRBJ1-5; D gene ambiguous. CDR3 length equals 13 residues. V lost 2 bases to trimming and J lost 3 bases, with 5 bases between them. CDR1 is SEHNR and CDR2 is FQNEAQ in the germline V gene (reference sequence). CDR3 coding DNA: TGTGCCAGCAGCTTACCGAACAATCAGCCCCAGCATTTT. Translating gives CASSLPNNQPQHF.

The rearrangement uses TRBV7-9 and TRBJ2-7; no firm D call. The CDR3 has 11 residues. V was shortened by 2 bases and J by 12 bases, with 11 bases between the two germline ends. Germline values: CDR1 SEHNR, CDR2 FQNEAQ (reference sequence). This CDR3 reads CASSLTGPGYF. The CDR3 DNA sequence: TGTGCCAGCAGCTTAACCGGACCGGGGTACTTC.

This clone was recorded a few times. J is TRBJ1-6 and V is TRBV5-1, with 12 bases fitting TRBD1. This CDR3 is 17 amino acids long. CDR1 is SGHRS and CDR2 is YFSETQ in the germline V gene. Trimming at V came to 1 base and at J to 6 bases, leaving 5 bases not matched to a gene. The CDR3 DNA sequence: TGCGCCAGCAGCTTGACCGGGACAGGGGGCCCTAATTCACCCCTCCACTTT. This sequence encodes CASSLTGTGGPNSPLHF.

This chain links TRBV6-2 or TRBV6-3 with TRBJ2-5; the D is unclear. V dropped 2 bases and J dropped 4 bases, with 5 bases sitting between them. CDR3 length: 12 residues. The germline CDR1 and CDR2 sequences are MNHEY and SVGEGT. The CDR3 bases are TGTGCCAGCAGTTACGTTCGAGAGACCCAGTACTTC. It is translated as CASSYVRETQYF.

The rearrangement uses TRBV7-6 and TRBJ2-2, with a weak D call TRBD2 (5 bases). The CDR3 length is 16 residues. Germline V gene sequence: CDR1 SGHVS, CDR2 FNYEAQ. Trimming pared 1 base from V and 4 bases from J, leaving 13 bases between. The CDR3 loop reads CASSLDSGMSTGELFF. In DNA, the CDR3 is TGTGCCAGCAGCTTAGATTCGGGGATGAGCACCGGGGAGCTGTTTTTT.

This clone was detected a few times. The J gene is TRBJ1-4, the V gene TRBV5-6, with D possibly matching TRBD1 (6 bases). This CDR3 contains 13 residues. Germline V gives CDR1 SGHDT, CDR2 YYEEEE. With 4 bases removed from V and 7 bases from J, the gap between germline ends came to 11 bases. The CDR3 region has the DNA TGTGCCAGCAGCAACAGGGTTAGTGAAAAACTGTTTTTT. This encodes CASSNRVSEKLFF.

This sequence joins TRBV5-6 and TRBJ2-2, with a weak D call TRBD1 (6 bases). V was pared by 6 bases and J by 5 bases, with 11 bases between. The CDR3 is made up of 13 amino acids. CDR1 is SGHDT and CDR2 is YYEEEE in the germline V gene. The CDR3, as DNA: TGTGCCAGCAACTTAAGGGGGACCGGGGAGCTGTTTTTT. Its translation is CASNLRGTGELFF.